The 9 T cell receptor beta chains below come from one sample, sequenced in a study of shared T cell receptors in the human thymus. Sequencing used immunoSEQ multiplex PCR; TCRdb keeps in-frame clones, though not all of them. The table records 700,000 or so clones, roughly 88% of them present only once. The same specimen was also included in a second study, on human thymus T cells.

Sequencing used thymocytes. The receptor source for this set is a girl less than two years old with a congenital heart defect.

In its sample, this clone was seen a few times. V gene TRBV30 combines with J gene TRBJ1-5; D is possibly TRBD1 (6 bases). This CDR3 contains 18 residues. Trimming removed 0 bases from V and 7 bases from J, with 25 bases in between. Germline values: CDR1 GTSNPN, CDR2 SVGIG (reference sequence). CDR3 amino acids: CAWSVRLGRQGSEQPQHF. The CDR3 DNA reads as TGTGCCTGGAGTGTACGTTTGGGTCGGCAGGGGAGTGAACAGCCCCAGCATTTT.

The rearrangement uses TRBV4-3 and TRBJ1-1; D is unresolved. Trimming stripped 0 bases from V and 10 bases from J, with 24 bases between. Germline V lookup: CDR1 LGHNA, CDR2 YSLEER. The length of the CDR3 is 17 residues. The CDR3 DNA reads TGCGCCAGCAGCCAAGATTGCGATATTTCGTGGAGACCTGGAGCTTTCTTT. This codes for CASSQDCDISWRPGAFF.

The V and J genes are TRBV5-1 and TRBJ2-7; D may be TRBD1 (5 bases). The CDR3 is made up of 16 amino acids. The V end was cut by 6 bases, the J end by 4 bases, with 23 bases between. Germline V CDR1 and CDR2: SGHRS, YFSETQ. This chain's CDR3 is CASTPSLSGRIYEQYF. The DNA of the CDR3 is TGCGCCAGCACCCCGAGTTTGTCAGGGCGAATTTACGAGCAGTACTTC.

This chain links TRBV19 with TRBJ1-3; TRBD1 is a possible D gene (5 bases). Germline-derived CDR1 and CDR2 are LNHDA and SQIVND (reference sequence). The CDR3 consists of 18 residues. The V and J ends lost 2 bases and 0 bases respectively, with 17 bases between them. Here the CDR3 reads CASSIPPAGPRSGNTIYF. The CDR3 region has the DNA TGTGCCAGTAGTATACCCCCGGCAGGGCCCCGCTCTGGAAACACCATATATTTT.

The chain combines TRBV28 with TRBJ2-1; 9 bases are a match to TRBD2. V shed 10 bases, J shed 2 bases, and the junction held 24 bases outside the gene matches. The V gene's germline CDR1 is MDHEN and CDR2 SYDVKM. The CDR3 is made up of 20 amino acids. The chain's CDR3 is CAIADAAEWVAGDTYNEQFF. CDR3 bases: TGTGCCATAGCGGACGCCGCGGAGTGGGTAGCGGGGGACACCTACAATGAGCAGTTCTTC.

The gene calls are TRBV6-1 and TRBJ2-1; the D gene is possibly TRBD2 (6 bases). The CDR3 is made up of 15 amino acids. The V and J ends lost 5 bases and 0 bases respectively, with 11 bases between them. The germline CDR1 and CDR2 sequences are MNHNS and SASEGT. The chain's CDR3 is CASSLGTYSYNEQFF. For the CDR3, the DNA is TGTGCCAGCAGTCTAGGGACTTACTCCTACAATGAGCAGTTCTTC.

This clone was seen once. The CDR3 spells CASSLTDRGEQYF. The CDR3 DNA is TGTGCCAGCAGCTTAACGGACCGAGGGGAGCAGTACTTC. The chain recombines TRBV7-3 with TRBJ2-7; D is perhaps TRBD2 (5 bases). V shed 0 bases and J shed 7 bases, with 10 bases lying between them. This CDR3 has 13 residues. Germline CDR1 and CDR2: SGHTA and FQGTGA.

This clone was detected a few times. The chain links TRBV10-3 to TRBJ2-7; D uncertain. Germline V gene lookup returns CDR1 ENHRY and CDR2 SYGVKD. The CDR3 has 13 residues. The V end was cut by 6 bases, the J end by 4 bases, with 13 bases between. CDR3 sequence: CAIRGNDQYEQYF. The CDR3 DNA reads TGTGCCATCAGGGGCAACGACCAGTACGAGCAGTACTTC.

This clone was counted between two and nine times. This rearrangement joins TRBV5-1 to TRBJ1-2, with 8 bases identical to TRBD1. This CDR3 spans 14 amino acids. CDR1 and CDR2 (germline): SGHRS, YFSETQ. Trimming removed 7 bases from V and 6 bases from J; junction bases left unmatched: 11. CDR3 sequence reads: CASSSGQGPNGYTF. The CDR3 DNA follows: TGCGCCAGCTCGTCCGGACAGGGACCAAATGGCTACACCTTC.